This TCR beta chain came from a study of T cells in tuberculosis (dated by TCRdb to 2016 to 2019). Turning to the overall study: The study combined CD1B tetramers and high-throughput TCR immunosequencing to characterize T cells specific for the mycobacterial lipid antigen glucose monomycolate (GMM). With ten people per group, a South African clinical cohort compared IGRA-negative adolescents, IGRA-positive adolescents with latent tuberculosis, and adults with active tuberculosis. The study at large found these results: Compared with IGRA-negative controls, TCR-alpha repertoires from active tuberculosis had smaller mean NN-distances to GMM-specific TCRs, which suggests that these TCRs underwent clonal expansion. Shorter CDR3-alpha lengths in active tuberculosis patients partly drove the smaller NN-distances, and the TCR-beta difference was not statistically significant. An accuracy of 85% to 90% (AUROC more than 0.8) was reached by a classifier using the diverse GMM-specific repertoire, compared with 70% accuracy when GEM motif frequencies were used. Clinical samples were selected based on the availability of cryopreserved specimens, with adults included as active tuberculosis cases and adolescents included as controls.

Relative to germline, V is missing 0 bases and J is missing 6 bases, with 1 base of the junction outside any gene match. The CDR3 holds 15 amino acids from the cysteine to the phenylalanine. Kept here is only the CDR3 DNA, which spans 45 bases and is read in frame from base 1. Reading the germline V gene gives CDR1 LGHNA and CDR2 YSLEER. TCR libraries were generated with the immunoSEQ multiplex PCR assay, using TCR-beta and/or TCR-alpha/delta assays for each sample. The Illumina high-throughput platform was used to sequence the amplified TCR libraries. The study's processing was this. Clustering and dimensionality reduction relied on pairwise TCRdist distances among GMM-specific receptors from T cells that were either sorted ex vivo or expanded in vitro. Each clinical repertoire was scored by mean NN-distance, the average TCRdist to the nearest 10% of tetramer-positive reference sequences. GEM TCR motif frequency was calculated as the fraction of unique TCRs that matched known GEM sequences by V/J usage and CDR3 length. Linear discriminant analysis with leave-one-out cross-validation, implemented in scikit-learn, was used to classify active tuberculosis. TCRdb re-hosts the immuneACCESS table, in-frame sequences only. Its copies lack some clones; in the studies checked, an unresolved V gene accounts for under half of them, and the cause for the rest is not known. D and trimming come from the DNA, and the V and J calls and clone size come from that table. The sample contains 25,000 to 30,000 clones, around 90% of them found a single time. The ten top clones hold 5% to 7% of the sample.

At study entry, adolescents were screened for latent tuberculosis infection using a tuberculin skin test and the QuantiFERON-TB GOLD In-Tube IGRA. Immunosequencing was performed on unsorted cryopreserved PBMC, with 80,000 to 100,000 T cells per clinical donor covered on average. Eleven high schools in the Worcester region of the Western Cape, South Africa, served as enrollment sites for adolescents aged 12 to 18 years. Approximately ten M. tuberculosis-infected adolescents and some ten uninfected adolescents, matched for age and sex, were selected. Adolescent PBMC were isolated from freshly drawn heparinized blood by density centrifugation and cryopreserved. Remarks on this clone: Its antigen is still unknown. The record has no base qualities; no much larger clone is one base away.

The sequencing sample was made of PBMCs. This TCR derives from a donor between 10 and 29 years old with latent tuberculosis or without tuberculosis infection. The V and J genes are TRBV4-3 and TRBJ1-6; TRBD1 matches 8 bases in the middle. This receptor has the CDR3 CASSQDGQGNSPLHF. DNA sequence: TGCGCCAGCAGCCAAGATGGACAGGGTAATTCACCCCTCCACTTT.